The sequence of this TCR beta chain was determined in a study of a mutant IDH1 vaccine in newly diagnosed glioma. Study-level information: The treated population exhibited a male proportion of about 60%, a female proportion of roughly 40%, and a mean age of about 40 years.

Clones were read by immunoSEQ multiplex PCR, and TCRdb kept only the in-frame ones, dropping some. The sample consists of approximately 66,000 clones, 80% to 90% of them appearing once. There are 16 residues in the CDR3. Germline V gene sequence: CDR1 KGHSH, CDR2 LQKENI. V shed 1 base and J 1 base; nucleotides not matched to a gene: 6. Time point defined: week 35, safety follow-up. What each vaccine dose contained was 300 ug of mutant IDH1 20-mer peptide, accompanied by topical imiquimod. A remark on this clone: What it binds is unknown.

Material: PBMCs, obtained from a glioma patient whose treatment included an IDH1 peptide vaccine. V usage is TRBV18 and J usage is TRBJ1-1; 7 bases line up with TRBD1. The source of this sequence is a man in his thirties or forties with glioma. The CDR3 coding sequence is TGTGCCAGCTCACCACAGTACCGGGACAGGAACACTGAAGCTTTCTTT. It translates to CASSPQYRDRNTEAFF.